One and the same sample provided the 32 T cell receptor beta chains below, sequenced in a study of blood T cell repertoires in COVID-19. Sequenced by immunoSEQ multiplex PCR; TCRdb stores in-frame clones only, minus some. The repertoire holds roughly 190,000 clones, with 75% to 90% as singletons. Sequencing input: PBMCs or T cells enriched from blood (not recorded which). The receptors were gathered from a woman aged 25 to 39 who had recovered from COVID-19.

The CDR3 DNA sequence: TGCGCCAGCAGCCTAGAGGACAGTTATAATGAAAAACTGTTTTTT. Protein: CASSLEDSYNEKLFF. The V call is TRBV5-1, the J call TRBJ1-4; D perhaps matches TRBD1 (6 bases). CDR3 length: 15 amino acids. Germline V gene sequence: CDR1 SGHRS, CDR2 YFSETQ. V was shortened by 4 bases and J by 4 bases, with 14 bases between the two germline ends.

This rearrangement joins TRBV30 to TRBJ1-2; no clear D. Looked up from germline, CDR1 is GTSNPN and CDR2 is SVGIG (reference sequence). The V end was cut by 4 bases, the J end by 4 bases, with 13 bases between. This CDR3 is built from 13 residues. CDR3 sequence reads: CAWIPREGYGYTF. The CDR3 region has the DNA TGTGCCTGGATCCCCCGGGAGGGCTATGGCTACACCTTC.

The V gene is TRBV2, the J gene TRBJ1-6; D is unclear. The V gene lost 11 bases and the J gene lost 9 bases, with 20 bases spanning the gap. Germline CDR1 SNHLY, CDR2 FYNNEI. The CDR3 has 14 residues. CDR3 DNA: TGTGCCTCCCGAAGGGAGGGCGGTGGTTCACCCCTCCACTTT. It specifies CASRREGGGSPLHF.

The V call is TRBV14, the J call TRBJ2-7, with D possibly matching TRBD1 (6 bases). This CDR3 is 16 amino acids long. Germline V gives CDR1 SGHDN, CDR2 FVKESK. V was shortened by 0 bases and J by 0 bases, with 12 bases between the two germline ends. CDR3 nucleotides: TGTGCCAGCAGCCAAGACAGGGGCCGGAGCTCCTACGAGCAGTACTTC. Translated: CASSQDRGRSSYEQYF.

The chain employs TRBV3-1 (or the pseudogene TRBV3-2) and TRBJ2-7, with 13 bases fitting TRBD2. The CDR3 sequence is 15 residues long. V lost 6 bases, J lost 3 bases, and 5 bases stayed unmatched. Germline assignment: CDR1 LGHDT and CDR2 YNNKEL (reference sequence). The DNA of the CDR3 is TGTGCCAGCAGACCCCGGACTAGCGGGAGCTACGAGCAGTACTTC. Protein sequence: CASRPRTSGSYEQYF.

This rearrangement joins TRBV3-1 (or the pseudogene TRBV3-2) to TRBJ1-5; D is perhaps TRBD1 (6 bases). V shed 6 bases and J shed 3 bases, with 9 bases lying between them. Germline V gene sequence: CDR1 LGHDT, CDR2 YNNKEL (reference sequence). The CDR3 extends over 13 amino acids. This chain's CDR3 is CASSRTDNQPQHF. The DNA for the CDR3 is TGTGCCAGCAGTCGGACAGACAATCAGCCCCAGCATTTT.

The chain links TRBV3-1 (or the pseudogene TRBV3-2) to TRBJ1-5; D ambiguous. Germline values: CDR1 LGHDT, CDR2 YNNKEL (reference sequence). V lost 10 bases and J lost 2, with 9 bases in between. The CDR3 loop spans 12 amino acids. CDR3 bases: TGTGCCACCGGCGGTGGCAATCAGCCCCAGCATTTT. Its protein is CATGGGNQPQHF.

The chain combines TRBV6-2 or TRBV6-3 with TRBJ1-1, with unresolved D. Germline assignment: CDR1 MNHEY and CDR2 SVGEGT. The CDR3 has 15 amino acids. V lost 2 bases to trimming and J lost 4 bases, with 14 bases between them. The CDR3 sequence: CASSYRSGGRTEAFF. The CDR3 DNA reads TGTGCCAGCAGTTACAGGTCCGGTGGGCGCACTGAAGCTTTCTTT.

The chain employs TRBV2 and TRBJ2-4; 8 bases fit TRBD2. CDR1 is SNHLY and CDR2 is FYNNEI in the germline V gene. V gave up 5 bases and J gave up 3 bases; unmatched junction bases: 6. The CDR3 runs to 15 residues. The CDR3 sequence: CASSREGQGKNIQYF. The CDR3 DNA sequence: TGTGCCAGCAGTCGGGAGGGCCAGGGCAAAAACATTCAGTACTTC.

This rearrangement joins TRBV7-9 to TRBJ1-5, with a weak D call TRBD1 (5 bases). The CDR3 totals 12 residues. V was cut by 3 bases and J by 9 bases, with 9 bases left in between. Germline values: CDR1 SEHNR, CDR2 FQNEAQ (reference sequence). The CDR3 region is CASSLGPWPQHF. For the CDR3, the DNA is TGTGCCAGCAGCTTGGGGCCATGGCCCCAGCATTTT.

This rearrangement joins TRBV7-2 to TRBJ1-5; D may be TRBD1 (6 bases). V was shortened by 5 bases and J by 5 bases, with 16 bases between the two germline ends. Germline loops: CDR1 SGHTA, CDR2 FQGNSA. There are 15 residues in the CDR3. CDR3: CASSLSRAGDQPQHF. DNA of the CDR3: TGTGCCAGCAGCCTCTCCAGGGCAGGGGATCAGCCCCAGCATTTT.

Regarding this clone: Given a much more abundant clone one base away, this may be a read error. DNA for the CDR3: TGTGCCAGCAGCCATCAGTACAATGAGCAGTTCTTC. Amino acid sequence: CASSHQYNEQFF. The chain uses TRBV27 and TRBJ2-1; the D is unclear. CDR3 size: 12 residues. Germline V CDR1 and CDR2: MNHEY, SMNVEV (reference sequence). V lost 6 bases and J lost 4, with 7 bases in between.

This clone was observed a few times. The chain employs TRBV29-1 and TRBJ2-5, with D maybe TRBD2 (6 bases). Trimming stripped 7 bases from V and 7 bases from J, with 19 bases between. The CDR3 totals 13 residues. Germline lookup yields CDR1 SQVTM and CDR2 ANQGSEA. DNA for the CDR3: TGCAGCGCGGAACCCCGACTAGTGGGGACCCAGTACTTC. Its protein product is CSAEPRLVGTQYF.

This clone was seen just once. V and J are TRBV19 and TRBJ1-3, with D perhaps matching TRBD1 (5 bases). The CDR3 totals 15 residues. V lost 3 bases, J lost 4 bases, and 13 bases lay in between. Germline V gene sequence: CDR1 LNHDA, CDR2 SQIVND (reference sequence). The CDR3 DNA follows: TGTGCCAGTAGTATCCAGGCAGGGTCCGGAAACACCATATATTTT. It is translated as CASSIQAGSGNTIYF.

The chain uses TRBV30 and TRBJ2-5, with 8 nucleotides matching TRBD2. The germline CDR1 and CDR2 sequences are GTSNPN and SVGIG (reference sequence). The trim removed 3 bases at V and 5 bases at J, leaving 11 bases unmatched. The CDR3 length is 15 residues. The CDR3 sequence is CAWRYGASGSETQYF. CDR3 DNA sequence: TGTGCCTGGAGATATGGAGCTAGCGGGTCGGAGACCCAGTACTTC.

V and J are TRBV12-3 or TRBV12-4 and TRBJ1-1; perhaps TRBD1 as D (6 bases). The CDR3 length is 13 residues. V shed 7 bases and J shed 8 bases, with 17 bases lying between them. CDR3 residues: CASTVQGNGEAFF. The CDR3 coding sequence is TGTGCCAGCACAGTACAGGGTAATGGCGAAGCTTTCTTT.

The chain is built from TRBV19 and TRBJ1-1; D is perhaps TRBD1 (6 bases). Trimming took off 4 bases at V and 5 bases at J, with 17 bases between the two ends. The length of the CDR3 is 15 residues. Germline V gene lookup returns CDR1 LNHDA and CDR2 SQIVND (reference sequence). CDR3 sequence reads: CASSTQTGFPTEAFF. The CDR3 DNA reads TGTGCCAGTAGTACTCAAACAGGGTTCCCGACTGAAGCTTTCTTT.

The chain links TRBV4-2 to TRBJ2-2; the D gene is possibly TRBD1 (5 bases). The CDR3 length is 16 residues. Germline lookup yields CDR1 LGHNA and CDR2 YNFKEQ. The V end was cut by 1 base, the J end by 5 bases, with 14 bases between. The CDR3, as DNA: TGTGCCAGCAGCCAAGCCATGGATTCAGGGACCGGGGAGCTGTTTTTT. It codes for CASSQAMDSGTGELFF.

This clone is a singleton in its sample. The chain recombines TRBV9 with TRBJ1-2; D uncertain. The CDR3 consists of 14 residues. Trimming shortened V by 0 bases and J by 4 bases, and 10 bases separated the two germline ends. Looked up from germline, CDR1 is SGDLS and CDR2 is YYNGEE. The CDR3 sequence: CASSVGGILYGYTF. CDR3 DNA: TGTGCCAGCAGCGTAGGCGGCATTCTCTATGGCTACACCTTC.

This rearrangement joins TRBV19 to TRBJ2-2; maybe TRBD2 (5 bases). The V end lost 8 bases, the J end lost 6 bases, and 19 bases lay between the germline ends. The CDR3 loop spans 15 amino acids. Germline values: CDR1 LNHDA, CDR2 SQIVND (reference sequence). In nucleotides, the CDR3 is TGTGCCAGTGTGGTGGGTCTAGCAGGCCCCGGGGAGCTGTTTTTT. Its translation is CASVVGLAGPGELFF.

This rearrangement joins TRBV2 to TRBJ2-5, with D possibly being TRBD2 (5 bases). Looked up from germline, CDR1 is SNHLY and CDR2 is FYNNEI. CDR3 length: 12 residues. V was pared by 8 bases and J by 9 bases, with 16 bases between. The CDR3 DNA is TGTGCCAGCTCCGCGGGTTTTTTGGCCCAGTACTTC. Its protein is CASSAGFLAQYF.

DNA of the CDR3: TGTGCCAGCAGCGTAGACAGTCGGCAGGGCGGAGAGACCCAGTACTTC. Translated, it gives CASSVDSRQGGETQYF. The chain is built from TRBV9 and TRBJ2-5; maybe TRBD1 (5 bases). Looked up from germline, CDR1 is SGDLS and CDR2 is YYNGEE. Deletions cut 0 bases from V and 4 bases from J, with 16 bases between. The CDR3 runs 16 residues.

The chain is built from TRBV11-2 and TRBJ1-6; 10 bases map to TRBD1. The CDR3 extends over 15 amino acids. CDR1 and CDR2 (germline): SGHAT, FQNNGV. V shed 5 bases, J shed 8 bases, and the junction held 6 bases outside the gene matches. CDR3 coding DNA: TGTGCCAGCAGCAGCACGGGACAGGGGCATTCACCCCTCCACTTT. The encoded protein is CASSSTGQGHSPLHF.

The chain employs TRBV19 and TRBJ1-4; TRBD1 is a possible D gene (6 bases). The CDR3 is made up of 15 amino acids. V lost 10 bases and J 4 bases, leaving 19 bases between the germline ends. The germline CDR1 and CDR2 sequences are LNHDA and SQIVND (reference sequence). The CDR3 protein is CATSPRGALNEKLFF. For the CDR3, the DNA is TGTGCCACCTCACCTCGGGGGGCCCTTAATGAAAAACTGTTTTTT.

This clone has just one count. The V call is TRBV7-9, the J call TRBJ1-4; 7 nucleotides line up with TRBD1. The CDR3 contains 15 residues. Germline V gene lookup returns CDR1 SEHNR and CDR2 FQNEAQ (reference sequence). The ends lost 2 bases at V and 8 bases at J; junction bases unmatched: 8. DNA of the CDR3: TGTGCCAGCAGCTTATACGGGACAGAGCCAGAAAAACTGTTTTTT. Translating it yields CASSLYGTEPEKLFF.

The chain couples TRBV7-2 to TRBJ1-6; no reliable D call. CDR1 is SGHTA and CDR2 is FQGNSA in the germline V gene. This CDR3 spans 14 amino acids. V lost 5 bases to trimming and J lost 10 bases, with 15 bases between them. CDR3 DNA sequence: TGTGCCAGCAGCCTTGATACAGTGAACTCACCCCTCCACTTT. The encoded protein is CASSLDTVNSPLHF.

The rearrangement joins TRBV11-3 to TRBJ2-5; a weak D match, TRBD2 (6 bases). V was clipped by 1 base and J by 1 base, with 7 bases between them. CDR1 SGHNT and CDR2 YENEEA come from the germline V gene. There are 14 residues in the CDR3. CDR3 sequence (DNA): TGTGCCAGCAGCTTAGTACTAGCCCAAGAGACCCAGTACTTC. Translated: CASSLVLAQETQYF. The full variable domain, rest sourced from reference TRBV11-3 and TRBJ2-5, is EAGVVQSPRYKIIEKKQPVAFWCNPISGHNTLYWYLQNLGQGPELLIRYENEEAVDDSQLPKDRFSAERLKGVDSTLKIQPAELGDSAVYLCASSLVLAQETQYFGPGTRLLVL.

This sequence joins TRBV28 and TRBJ2-1; 8 bases match TRBD2. Trimming removed 7 bases from V and 4 bases from J; junction bases left unmatched: 3. The CDR3 covers 13 residues. In germline, CDR1 is MDHEN, CDR2 SYDVKM. CDR3 DNA sequence: TGTGCCAGCAATACGGGAGGGTACAATGAGCAGTTCTTC. This codes for CASNTGGYNEQFF.

The CDR3 region is CASGTSGINEQFF. The CDR3 coding sequence is TGTGCCAGCGGGACTAGCGGGATCAATGAGCAGTTCTTC. J is TRBJ2-1 and V is TRBV2, with TRBD2 matching over 13 bases. The germline V gene encodes CDR1 SNHLY and CDR2 FYNNEI. The junction had 1 base not matched to a gene; V was cut back by 8 bases and J by 6 bases. The CDR3 length is 13 residues.

V is TRBV19 and J is TRBJ1-5; D unclear. The V and J ends lost 3 bases and 0 bases respectively, with 6 bases between them. CDR1 LNHDA and CDR2 SQIVND come from the germline V gene (reference sequence). This CDR3 is 14 amino acids long. This chain's CDR3 is CASSMAVSNQPQHF. In nucleotides, the CDR3 is TGTGCCAGTAGTATGGCCGTTAGCAATCAGCCCCAGCATTTT. The variable domain in full, with the rest retrieved from reference TRBV19 and TRBJ1-5, is DGGITQSPKYLFRKEGQNVTLSCEQNLNHDAMYWYRQDPGQGLRLIYYSQIVNDFQKGDIAEGYSVSREKKESFPLTVTSAQKNPTAFYLCASSMAVSNQPQHFGDGTRLSIL.

The V call is TRBV7-9, the J call TRBJ1-2, with D possibly being TRBD1 (5 bases). Trimming removed 5 bases from V and 6 bases from J, with 19 bases in between. CDR3 length: 15 residues. Germline CDR1 SEHNR, CDR2 FQNEAQ (reference sequence). The CDR3 region is CASSPPGRGDHGYTF. The CDR3 nucleotides read TGTGCCAGCAGCCCCCCAGGTCGGGGGGATCATGGCTACACCTTC. Filled out from reference TRBV7-9 and TRBJ1-2, the complete variable domain reads DTGVSQNPRHKITKRGQNVTFRCDPISEHNRLYWYRQTLGQGPEFLTYFQNEAQLEKSRLLSDRFSAERPKGSFSTLEIQRTEQGDSAMYLCASSPPGRGDHGYTFGSGTRLTVV.

This chain connects TRBV7-3 to TRBJ2-7; 7 bases match TRBD1. The CDR3 covers 14 residues. The germline gives CDR1 SGHTA, CDR2 FQGTGA. The V and J ends lost 5 bases and 5 bases, in that order; junction bases with no gene match: 9. CDR3 amino acids: CASSPQTGLNEQYF. The CDR3 nucleotides read TGTGCCAGCAGCCCCCAGACAGGGTTAAACGAGCAGTACTTC.